The 2 T cell receptor beta chains below all came from one sample that was sequenced in a study of CD4+ T cells in melanoma. This table comes from immunoSEQ multiplex PCR, and its TCRdb copy is limited to in-frame clones, with some not included. Of 15,000 to 20,000 clones in the sample, about four fifths are singletons; the top ten hold approximately 5.4%. Sequenced: cells from a culture (not recorded whether cultured in vitro). Receptor source: a human donor with melanoma.

V and J are TRBV28 and TRBJ1-2; 8 bases agree with TRBD1. CDR3 length equals 13 residues. Germline V gives CDR1 MDHEN, CDR2 SYDVKM. Germline trimming cut 2 bases from V and 8 bases from J; bases unmatched to any gene: 4. CDR3 region: CASSLQGADGYTF. The CDR3 DNA sequence: TGTGCCAGCAGTTTACAGGGGGCCGACGGCTACACCTTC.

Here the CDR3 reads CATSSSKGAHTEAFF. For the CDR3, the DNA is TGTGCCACCAGCAGCTCTAAGGGGGCGCATACTGAAGCTTTCTTT. V usage is TRBV15 and J usage is TRBJ1-1, with TRBD1 matching 7 bases. CDR3 size: 15 residues. With V trimmed by 3 bases and J by 5 bases, 9 bases remained unmatched. CDR1 and CDR2 from the germline V gene are LNHNV and YYDKDF (reference sequence).